The clone carrying this T cell receptor beta chain was recorded at least ten times. The antigen remains unidentified. The source of the sample is a study of early T cells in non-severe SARS-CoV-2 infection. For the study at large: The sequenced material was bulk RNA from unsorted whole blood, and its chains were unpaired.

TCRdb reprocessed the 5' RACE reads with MiXCR, giving one entry per CDR3 protein. The sample contains 25,000 to 35,000 distinct CDR3 sequences, approximately 5.2% of which appear only once. Study-wide findings and caveats: Reliance on VDJdb matching favored anti-spike CD8 responses; private and CD4 specificities were missed.

Trimming took 6 bases from V and 0 from J; bases not matched to a gene: 21. This CDR3 has 21 residues. In germline, CDR1 is WSHSY, CDR2 SAAADI. Sequenced: whole blood. The gene calls are TRBV10-2 and TRBJ2-1; TRBD1 matches 9 bases. The source is an adult who was a healthcare worker with PCR-confirmed SARS-CoV-2 infection or an uninfected control (not recorded which). CDR3 sequence reads: CASRQIDRGFNHHSSYNEQFF. CDR3 nucleotides: TGCGCCAGCAGACAAATCGACAGGGGGTTTAACCATCATAGCTCCTACAATGAGCAGTTCTTC.